The 4 T cell receptor beta chains listed next were all sequenced from one sample in a study of T cell responses to AZD1222 COVID-19 vaccine. TCRdb's table, derived via immunoSEQ multiplex PCR, lists solely in-frame clones and lacks some. The sample contains 100,000 to 150,000 clones, 88% of which appear only once. Sequenced here: peripheral blood, sampled on day 0 of AZD1222 vaccination. The receptor set was obtained from an adult in good health.

The chain recombines TRBV23-1 with TRBJ1-5, with D perhaps matching TRBD1 (5 bases). TRBV23-1 is marked as an open reading frame, function uncertain. The V end was cut by 3 bases, the J end by 0 bases, with 15 bases between. The CDR3 sequence is 17 residues long. For the CDR3, the DNA is TGCGCCAGCAGTCACGAAGGGTGGGGGGATAGCAATCAGCCCCAGCATTTT. The encoded protein is CASSHEGWGDSNQPQHF.

The chain employs TRBV29-1 and TRBJ1-2; D gene ambiguous. Germline V gene data show CDR1 as SQVTM and CDR2 as ANQGSEA. V was clipped by 4 bases and J by 8 bases, with 14 bases between them. The CDR3 is 12 amino acids. The CDR3 nucleotides read TGCAGCGTTGTCTGGTCAGGCGAGGGCTACACCTTC. It encodes CSVVWSGEGYTF. The full variable domain, with the rest looked up from reference TRBV29-1 and TRBJ1-2, is SAVISQKPSRDICQRGTSLTIQCQVDSQVTMMFWYRQQPGQSLTLIATANQGSEATYESGFVIDKFPISRPNLTFSTLTVSNMSPEDSSIYLCSVVWSGEGYTFGSGTRLTVV.

This chain joins TRBV5-1 and TRBJ2-7, with D perhaps matching TRBD1 (6 bases). The CDR3 length is 16 residues. The V end was cut by 2 bases, the J end by 1 base, with 16 bases between. CDR1 and CDR2 from the germline V gene are SGHRS and YFSETQ. The CDR3 DNA follows: TGCGCCAGCAGCTTTAATATAGGGGGAATTTCCTACGAGCAGTACTTC. Its translation: CASSFNIGGISYEQYF.

The chain employs TRBV28 and TRBJ2-7; 8 bases line up with TRBD2. The V gene's germline CDR1 is MDHEN and CDR2 SYDVKM. V was clipped by 6 bases and J by 5 bases; unmatched bases: 9. CDR3 length: 14 amino acids. As DNA, the CDR3 is TGTGCCAGCAGCCAAAGACTAGCGCTTCACGAGCAGTACTTC. It encodes CASSQRLALHEQYF.